What follows describes a single T cell receptor (beta chain). Its antigen is unknown. Trimming stripped 6 bases from V and 6 bases from J, with 8 bases between. This CDR3 contains 11 residues. CDR1 is DFQATT and CDR2 is SNEGSKA in the germline V gene (reference sequence). These data belong to a study of T cell responses to AZD1222 COVID-19 vaccine. Study-wide points: All repertoire sampling was performed exclusively after the peak T cell response. Variant regions that are unmutated are reportedly the target of nearly half of spike-specific TCRs.

This table comes from immunoSEQ multiplex PCR, and its TCRdb copy is limited to in-frame clones, with some not included. The table has around 150,000 clones, around four fifths seen once; the top ten hold 4.1%. Sequencing was performed on peripheral blood, taken on day 0 of AZD1222 vaccination. This sequence originates from an adult in good health. The rearrangement joins TRBV20-1 to TRBJ1-4; no reliable D call. CDR3: CSAGWDEKLFF. DNA of the CDR3: TGCAGTGCCGGATGGGATGAAAAACTGTTTTTT.